These 27 T cell receptor beta chains originate from one sample sequenced in a study of CD8 T cells in ankylosing spondylitis. TCRdb re-called the 5' RACE reads through MiXCR, storing one row per CDR3 protein. The repertoire holds 36,000 or so distinct CDR3 sequences, with 9.5% to 12% as singletons. The sample comprised synovial fluid, either unsorted or a sorted T cell fraction (not recorded which). These receptors all stem from a male donor with ankylosing spondylitis.

This clonotype was seen more than once but under ten times. This chain connects TRBV3-1 to TRBJ1-2; TRBD1 agrees at 8 bases. Per the germline V gene, CDR1 is LGHDT and CDR2 is YNNKEL (reference sequence). Trimming took 4 bases from V and 7 from J; bases not matched to a gene: 8. The CDR3 totals 14 residues. CDR3 loop: CASSREDRESGYTF. CDR3 DNA sequence: TGTGCCAGCAGCCGCGAGGACAGGGAGAGTGGCTACACCTTC.

This clonotype occurred many times. The chain carries TRBV20-1 and TRBJ1-6; D may be TRBD1 (5 bases). Deletions cut 2 bases from V and 5 bases from J, with 16 bases between. CDR1 and CDR2 from the germline V gene are DFQATT and SNEGSKA (reference sequence). The CDR3 length is 16 residues. The CDR3 DNA is TGCAGTGCTAGAACGACGACAGCCTTAGATAATTCACCCCTCCACTTT. This codes for CSARTTTALDNSPLHF.

This clonotype was recorded many times. The chain uses TRBV19 and TRBJ1-1; D ambiguous. The V end was cut by 3 bases, the J end by 5 bases, with 4 bases between. Germline-derived CDR1 and CDR2 are LNHDA and SQIVND (reference sequence). This CDR3 is 11 amino acids long. CDR3 loop: CASSMWTEAFF. CDR3 nucleotides: TGTGCCAGTAGTATGTGGACTGAAGCTTTCTTT.

This clonotype has only a few counts. The chain couples TRBV28 to TRBJ2-3; D possibly matches TRBD1 or TRBD2 (6 bases each). Germline V lookup: CDR1 MDHEN, CDR2 SYDVKM. The CDR3 contains 15 residues. The V end was cut by 3 bases, the J end by 4 bases, with 14 bases between. The CDR3 spells CASSFYRGGPDTQYF. For the CDR3, the DNA is TGTGCCAGCAGTTTTTATCGAGGGGGGCCAGATACGCAGTATTTT. The full variable domain, completed using reference TRBV28 and TRBJ2-3, is DVKVTQSSRYLVKRTGEKVFLECVQDMDHENMFWYRQDPGLGLRLIYFSYDVKMKEKGDIPEGYSVSREKKERFSLILESASTNQTSMYLCASSFYRGGPDTQYFGPGTRLTVL.

V gene TRBV5-6 combines with J gene TRBJ2-1, with D possibly being TRBD2 (6 bases). The V end lost 5 bases, the J end lost 8 bases, and 14 bases lay between the germline ends. This CDR3 spans 13 amino acids. The germline V gene encodes CDR1 SGHDT and CDR2 YYEEEE. The chain's CDR3 is CASREGGLHEQFF. In nucleotides, the CDR3 is TGTGCCAGCAGGGAGGGCGGCCTCCATGAGCAGTTCTTC.

This clonotype showed up just a few times. The gene calls are TRBV7-2 and TRBJ2-3; 10 bases are shared with TRBD1. Looked up from germline, CDR1 is SGHTA and CDR2 is FQGNSA. The CDR3 loop spans 17 amino acids. V lost 4 bases and J lost 4; bases outside the gene matches: 11. The chain's CDR3 is CASSSQSGTGVPDTQYF. CDR3 DNA sequence: TGTGCCAGCAGCTCCCAGTCCGGGACAGGGGTGCCAGATACGCAGTATTTT.

This clonotype came up many times. The rearrangement joins TRBV19 to TRBJ2-3, with 9 bases lining up with TRBD2. The germline V gene has CDR1 LNHDA and CDR2 SQIVND (reference sequence). J gave up 4 bases and V 2 bases, and 7 bases lay outside the gene matches. The CDR3 is 16 residues long. DNA of the CDR3: TGTGCCAGTAGTATATCCCGGGGACTAGCCGCAGATACGCAGTATTTT. Translated: CASSISRGLAADTQYF. The variable domain in full, completed from reference TRBV19 and TRBJ2-3, reads DGGITQSPKYLFRKEGQNVTLSCEQNLNHDAMYWYRQDPGQGLRLIYYSQIVNDFQKGDIAEGYSVSREKKESFPLTVTSAQKNPTAFYLCASSISRGLAADTQYFGPGTRLTVL.

This clonotype was detected a few times. The V gene is TRBV20-1, the J gene TRBJ2-2; D possibly corresponds to TRBD2 (6 bases). V was clipped by 6 bases and J by 0 bases, with 11 bases between them. Germline CDR1 and CDR2: DFQATT and SNEGSKA (reference sequence). The CDR3 extends over 14 amino acids. The CDR3 protein is CSAAGTANTGELFF. The CDR3 bases are TGCAGTGCCGCTGGGACTGCGAACACCGGGGAGCTGTTTTTT.

This clonotype turned up a few times. The chain couples TRBV20-1 to TRBJ1-1, with 7 positions matching TRBD1. Germline V gives CDR1 DFQATT, CDR2 SNEGSKA (reference sequence). This CDR3 has 12 amino acids. V trimming: 6 bases; J trimming: 3 bases; junction bases outside the gene matches: 4. The CDR3 protein is CSARQGYTEAFF. The CDR3 DNA is TGCAGTGCCAGACAGGGTTACACTGAAGCTTTCTTT.

A remark on this clonotype: A much larger clone differs by one base, so this may be a read error. This rearrangement joins TRBV20-1 to TRBJ1-5; TRBD1 agrees at 7 bases. V was pared by 3 bases and J by 0 bases, with 8 bases of the junction left unmatched. The CDR3 contains 16 residues. The germline V gene has CDR1 DFQATT and CDR2 SNEGSKA (reference sequence). DNA of the CDR3: TGCAGTGCTAGTCCGGGACAGAGCCATAGCAATCAGCCCCAGCATTTT. Translating gives CSASPGQSHSNQPQHF.

This clonotype came up a few times. The junction shows a germline mismatch at one end, possibly a read error. V and J are TRBV7-6 and TRBJ1-1; TRBD1 might be the D (6 bases). CDR1 is SGHVS and CDR2 is FNYEAQ in the germline V gene. The CDR3 loop spans 16 amino acids. The CDR3 DNA reads as TGTGCCAACAGCCCCGTGGGCCCGGGGGCGAACACTGAAGCTTTCTTT. It translates to CANSPVGPGANTEAFF.

Details on this clonotype: A much larger clone sits a single nucleotide away, making a read error possible. The chain uses TRBV6-1 and TRBJ2-7; D is perhaps TRBD1 (6 bases). The CDR3 has 14 amino acids. Germline V lookup: CDR1 MNHNS, CDR2 SASEGT. The CDR3 is CASNDQGTFYDQYF. The CDR3 DNA sequence: TGTGCCAGCAATGACCAGGGGACCTTTTACGACCAGTACTTC.

This clonotype was counted at least ten times. This rearrangement joins TRBV28 to TRBJ2-1; D remains unclear. Germline V gene sequence: CDR1 MDHEN, CDR2 SYDVKM. Trimming cost V 3 bases and J 3 bases, with 12 bases left between them. CDR3 length: 15 residues. The CDR3 DNA is TGTGCCAGCAGTTTGTTTCAGGAAAGCTACAATGAGCAGTTCTTC. Encoded protein: CASSLFQESYNEQFF.

This clonotype was observed a handful of times. The chain uses TRBV30 and TRBJ2-7; 10 bases are shared with TRBD2. Germline assignment: CDR1 GTSNPN and CDR2 SVGIG (reference sequence). V gave up 2 bases and J gave up 6 bases; unmatched junction bases: 10. The CDR3 totals 15 residues. In nucleotides, the CDR3 is TGTGCCTGGAGTCCTCGGAGCGGGAGGGCGGGCGAGCAGTACTTC. Its protein is CAWSPRSGRAGEQYF. The variable domain in full, completed from reference TRBV30 and TRBJ2-7, reads SQTIHQWPATLVQPVGSPLSLECTVEGTSNPNLYWYRQAAGRGLQLLFYSVGIGQISSEVPQNLSASRPQDRQFILSSKKLLLSDSGFYLCAWSPRSGRAGEQYFGPGTRLTVT.

This clonotype appeared many times. The chain employs TRBV18 and TRBJ1-3; D is undetermined. Trimming took off 4 bases at V and 3 bases at J, with 10 bases between the two ends. Germline CDR1 is KGHSH and CDR2 is LQKENI. This CDR3 contains 14 residues. CDR3 bases: TGTGCCAGCTCACTAGACATTATTGGAAACACCATATATTTT. Its protein is CASSLDIIGNTIYF.

The V and J genes are TRBV5-1 and TRBJ2-3, with D hard to call. The CDR3 runs 13 residues. Trimming shortened V by 1 base and J by 4 bases, and 7 bases separated the two germline ends. Germline CDR1 reads SGHRS; CDR2 reads YFSETQ. The CDR3 loop is CASSLLGADTQYF. The CDR3 DNA reads as TGCGCCAGCAGCTTGCTGGGCGCAGATACGCAGTATTTT. The entire variable domain, with the rest obtained from reference TRBV5-1 and TRBJ2-3, is as follows: KAGVTQTPRYLIKTRGQQVTLSCSPISGHRSVSWYQQTPGQGLQFLFEYFSETQRNKGNFPGRFSGRQFSNSRSEMNVSTLELGDSALYLCASSLLGADTQYFGPGTRLTVL.

This clonotype was detected many times. The chain employs TRBV25-1 and TRBJ2-5; 7 bases are shared with TRBD2. The germline gives CDR1 MGHDK, CDR2 SYGVNS. The V gene end was trimmed by 4 bases and the J gene end by 2 bases; junction bases not matched to a gene: 10. The CDR3 extends over 16 amino acids. CDR3 coding DNA: TGTGCCAGCAGTGGGTCTAGCGGAGCCCCACAAGAGACCCAGTACTTC. This sequence encodes CASSGSSGAPQETQYF.

Only a few counts were recorded for this clonotype. Compared with germline, one end of the junction differs, possibly owing to a read error. This chain joins TRBV19 and TRBJ2-5; 9 nucleotides align to TRBD2. The V gene's germline CDR1 is LNHDA and CDR2 SQIVND (reference sequence). The CDR3 consists of 16 residues. The CDR3 reads CAGSTIAGAIQETQYF. The CDR3 DNA reads TGTGCCGGTAGTACTATAGCGGGAGCGATCCAAGAGACCCAGTACTTC.

The chain couples TRBV28 to TRBJ2-7, with 7 bases lining up with TRBD2. Unmatched junction bases numbered 4, after V lost 5 bases and J lost 3 bases. Germline assignment: CDR1 MDHEN and CDR2 SYDVKM. The length of the CDR3 is 13 residues. The CDR3 DNA reads as TGTGCCAGCAGTCGGCTAGCGGTCTACGAGCAGTACTTC. It yields the protein CASSRLAVYEQYF.

V and J are TRBV6-5 and TRBJ2-7; 7 nucleotides align to TRBD1. The length of the CDR3 is 15 residues. The J segment lost 0 bases and the V segment lost 1 base, leaving 3 bases of the junction unmatched. Germline CDR1 and CDR2: MNHEY and SVGAGI. The CDR3 DNA reads as TGTGCCAGCAGTTACTATGGGACAGCCTCCTACGAGCAGTACTTC. Encoded protein: CASSYYGTASYEQYF.

This clonotype was recorded a few times. V and J are TRBV6-2 or TRBV6-3 and TRBJ2-1; D remains ambiguous. CDR1 MNHEY and CDR2 SVGEGT come from the germline V gene. The CDR3 is 17 residues long. Trimming took off 0 bases at V and 0 bases at J, with 12 bases between the two ends. This chain's CDR3 is CASSYSESQSSYNEQFF. DNA of the CDR3: TGTGCCAGCAGTTACTCGGAGTCCCAGAGCTCCTACAATGAGCAGTTCTTC.

A few counts support this clonotype. The junction departs from the called germline gene at one end, perhaps through a read error. This chain joins TRBV7-9 and TRBJ1-1; D unresolved. The CDR3 sequence is 16 residues long. The germline V gene encodes CDR1 SEHNR and CDR2 FQNEAQ (reference sequence). CDR3 loop: CARSLELGGWNTEAFF. Here the CDR3 DNA reads TGTGCCAGAAGCTTAGAGTTAGGAGGATGGAACACTGAAGCTTTCTTT.

This clonotype was counted ten times or more. J is TRBJ1-1 and V is TRBV6-2 or TRBV6-3; D possibly corresponds to TRBD1 (5 bases). This CDR3 region has 14 residues. The V gene lost 10 bases and the J gene lost 0 bases, with 15 bases spanning the gap. Looked up from germline, CDR1 is MNHEY and CDR2 is SVGEGT. The CDR3 bases are TGTGCCACCACCCGGGACGGAATGAACACTGAAGCTTTCTTT. Translated, it gives CATTRDGMNTEAFF.

This clonotype was seen many times. J is TRBJ1-1 and V is TRBV6-5; D may be TRBD1 (5 bases). This CDR3 has 12 residues. The germline CDR1 and CDR2 sequences are MNHEY and SVGAGI. Trimming shortened V by 2 bases and J by 4 bases, and 5 bases separated the two germline ends. The CDR3 DNA reads as TGTGCCAGCAGTTACGGGGGCACTGAAGCTTTCTTT. As protein: CASSYGGTEAFF.

The chain links TRBV25-1 to TRBJ2-5; 7 bases are shared with TRBD2. This CDR3 contains 14 residues. Germline CDR1 is MGHDK and CDR2 is SYGVNS. Unmatched junction bases numbered 7, after V lost 8 bases and J lost 1 base. The CDR3 here is CASGPSGSQETQYF. Here the CDR3 DNA reads TGTGCCAGCGGTCCTAGCGGAAGCCAAGAGACCCAGTACTTC.

This clonotype was counted only a few times. V and J are TRBV5-1 and TRBJ1-1; 7 bases match TRBD1. Germline V gene lookup returns CDR1 SGHRS and CDR2 YFSETQ. This CDR3 comprises 15 residues. V was clipped by 1 base and J by 0 bases; unmatched bases: 3. In DNA, the CDR3 is TGCGCCAGCAGCTTGCTCGGGACAGTGAACACTGAAGCTTTCTTT. Protein sequence: CASSLLGTVNTEAFF.

This clonotype was counted many times. V and J are TRBV28 and TRBJ2-1; D is uncertain. The V end lost 4 bases, the J end lost 0 bases, and 4 bases lay between the germline ends. The CDR3 length is 13 residues. Germline V gives CDR1 MDHEN, CDR2 SYDVKM. This CDR3 is CASSYSSYNEQFF. The CDR3 DNA sequence: TGTGCCAGCAGTTACTCCTCCTACAATGAGCAGTTCTTC.